Sequencing of this TCR beta chain was carried out in a study of T-cell memory formation after mild COVID-19. Findings and limits, study-wide: Balance between CD4 and CD8 was seen in clones contracting day 15 to 85, and a CD4+ lean was seen in later expanders. Detection of some responders pre-infection suggested pre-existing cross-reactive memory T cells participated.

Concerning this clonotype itself: Its antigen is undetermined.

Sample barcodes and UMIs were carried by the TCR alpha and TCR beta cDNA libraries that 5'RACE generated with constant-segment primers. A single record per CDR3 protein comes from TCRdb applying MiXCR to the 5' RACE reads. This sample has roughly 400,000 distinct CDR3 sequences; 20% to 25% occur once, and the top ten carry 8.5% to 10%. The CDR3 has 17 amino acids. The J segment lost 6 bases and the V segment lost 7 bases, leaving 19 bases of the junction unmatched. The V gene's germline CDR1 is SEHNR and CDR2 FQNEAQ (reference sequence). The receptor was isolated from an adult woman who had mild COVID-19 (a few samples of this study predate the infection). Cell type and time point are not known. The chain combines TRBV7-9 with TRBJ1-1, with 8 bases fitting TRBD1. What was sequenced was PBMCs or a T cell subset sorted from them (not recorded which). CDR3: CASTLNPPGGGGPEAFF. The CDR3 DNA reads TGTGCCAGCACCCTAAACCCCCCAGGGGGCGGAGGACCTGAAGCTTTCTTT. Together with reference TRBV7-9 and TRBJ1-1, the CDR3 gives the full variable domain: DTGVSQNPRHKITKRGQNVTFRCDPISEHNRLYWYRQTLGQGPEFLTYFQNEAQLEKSRLLSDRFSAERPKGSFSTLEIQRTEQGDSAMYLCASTLNPPGGGGPEAFFGQGTRLTVV.